The 21 T cell receptor beta chains below come from one sample, sequenced in a study of cytomegalovirus exposure and HLA in healthy donors. 13 Jbeta primers and 60 Vbeta primers were used for the PCR. Only in-frame clones appear in the TCRdb table, and some are missing; sequencing was by immunoSEQ multiplex PCR. The sample shows more than 110,000 clones, 80% to 85% of them seen only once. The sample was PBMCs. The origin of the receptors is a male donor in good health and CMV-seropositive.

The chain uses TRBV19 and TRBJ2-7, with a tentative D call TRBD1 (6 bases). The CDR3 runs to 17 residues. The germline CDR1 and CDR2 sequences are LNHDA and SQIVND (reference sequence). The ends were cut back, 3 bases at V and 3 bases at J, with 21 bases in the middle. CDR3 in amino acids: CASSIGADSSLYYEQYF. In DNA form, the CDR3 reads TGTGCCAGTAGTATTGGGGCGGACAGTTCCCTTTACTACGAGCAGTACTTC.

The chain links TRBV7-9 to TRBJ1-4, with TRBD1 identical over 8 bases. V was pared by 5 bases and J by 7 bases, with 6 bases of the junction left unmatched. The CDR3 has 14 residues. Germline-derived CDR1 and CDR2 are SEHNR and FQNEAQ (reference sequence). The CDR3 DNA follows: TGTGCCAGCAGCGTGGACAGGGATACTGAAAAACTGTTTTTT. Encoded protein: CASSVDRDTEKLFF.

In this sample, this clone turned up once. The chain combines TRBV7-3 with TRBJ2-1; 10 bases are a match to TRBD2. Germline V gene sequence: CDR1 SGHTA, CDR2 FQGTGA. The trim removed 5 bases at V and 0 bases at J, leaving 19 bases unmatched. The CDR3 extends over 21 amino acids. CDR3 nucleotides: TGTGCCAGCAGCCCAAAGAGGACCGGGCTAGCGGGAGCGAGCTCCTACAATGAGCAGTTCTTC. Translated, it gives CASSPKRTGLAGASSYNEQFF.

This clone came up a few times. The chain uses TRBV7-6 and TRBJ1-2; TRBD1 is a possible D gene (5 bases). Germline V gene lookup returns CDR1 SGHVS and CDR2 FNYEAQ. V lost 5 bases to trimming and J lost 4 bases, with 14 bases between them. The CDR3 extends over 14 amino acids. CDR3 nucleotide sequence: TGTGCCAGCAGCCGGGGGGGGGAAGGCTATGGCTACACCTTC. Its protein is CASSRGGEGYGYTF.

V usage is TRBV29-1 and J usage is TRBJ1-2; 9 bases align to TRBD1. CDR3 length equals 15 residues. Germline V gene lookup returns CDR1 SQVTM and CDR2 ANQGSEA. V shed 1 base and J 5 bases; nucleotides not matched to a gene: 8. CDR3 nucleotide sequence: TGCAGCGTTGAAGTCGTGGACAGGGGCCTGTATGGCTACACCTTC. Residues: CSVEVVDRGLYGYTF.

This clone was observed once. The chain links TRBV7-8 to TRBJ2-7; perhaps TRBD2 as D (5 bases). The CDR3 has 14 residues. In germline, CDR1 is SGHVS, CDR2 FQNEAQ. V shed 5 bases and J shed 0 bases, with 11 bases lying between them. CDR3 DNA: TGTGCCAGCAGCACCGGACTGCGCTCCTACGAGCAGTACTTC. Translated, it gives CASSTGLRSYEQYF.

The chain couples TRBV6-5 to TRBJ2-2; 9 nucleotides line up with TRBD2. The germline gives CDR1 MNHEY, CDR2 SVGAGI. J gave up 5 bases and V 6 bases, and 4 bases lay outside the gene matches. This CDR3 has 14 residues. The CDR3 is CASRKGLATGELFF. In nucleotides, the CDR3 is TGTGCCAGCAGGAAGGGACTAGCTACCGGGGAGCTGTTTTTT.

This rearrangement joins TRBV5-1 to TRBJ2-1; D is ambiguous. The CDR3 extends over 16 amino acids. The germline gives CDR1 SGHRS, CDR2 YFSETQ. The V end was cut by 5 bases, the J end by 2 bases, with 17 bases between. CDR3 in DNA: TGCGCCAGCAGTCCCCGGGTCAAACCCCCCTACAATGAGCAGTTCTTC. Translation: CASSPRVKPPYNEQFF.

The chain uses TRBV9 and TRBJ2-7, with 8 bases that match TRBD2. J gave up 6 bases and V 0 bases, and 5 bases lay outside the gene matches. This CDR3 has 14 residues. Per germline, CDR1 SGDLS and CDR2 YYNGEE. CDR3 sequence: CASSVALAGLEQYF. The CDR3 nucleotides read TGTGCCAGCAGCGTAGCCCTAGCGGGCCTCGAGCAGTACTTC.

This clone was seen only once. The chain uses TRBV7-3 and TRBJ2-1; possibly TRBD1 for D (6 bases). In germline, CDR1 is SGHTA, CDR2 FQGTGA. V was clipped by 6 bases and J by 0 bases, with 9 bases between them. The CDR3 covers 14 residues. CDR3 sequence: CASSVDSSYNEQFF. In nucleotides, the CDR3 is TGTGCCAGCAGTGTGGACAGCTCCTACAATGAGCAGTTCTTC.

This clone was seen a handful of times. The rearrangement links TRBV6-4 to TRBJ2-2; 8 nucleotides align to TRBD1. Germline lookup yields CDR1 MRHNA and CDR2 SNTAGT. V trimming: 6 bases; J trimming: 1 base; junction bases outside the gene matches: 1. The CDR3 runs to 14 residues. The CDR3, as DNA: TGTGCCAGCAGGGGGACAGGGAACACCGGGGAGCTGTTTTTT. Residues: CASRGTGNTGELFF.

This chain joins TRBV5-1 and TRBJ1-2; TRBD1 matches 9 bases. V gave up 4 bases and J gave up 4 bases; unmatched junction bases: 5. The V gene's germline CDR1 is SGHRS and CDR2 YFSETQ. This CDR3 is built from 14 residues. The CDR3 region is CASSPQGALYGYTF. The CDR3 region has the DNA TGCGCCAGCAGCCCACAGGGGGCCCTCTATGGCTACACCTTC.

The chain combines TRBV4-1 with TRBJ2-7; D is unresolved. The V end was cut by 0 bases, the J end by 2 bases, with 8 bases between. This CDR3 is built from 14 residues. In germline, CDR1 is MGHRA, CDR2 YSYEKL. Here the CDR3 DNA reads TGCGCCAGCAGCCAAGAGGCCAGTACCTACGAGCAGTACTTC. This sequence encodes CASSQEASTYEQYF.

V is TRBV7-3 and J is TRBJ2-7; a weak D match, TRBD1 (5 bases). Germline V gene sequence: CDR1 SGHTA, CDR2 FQGTGA. Deletions cut 5 bases from V and 2 bases from J, with 10 bases between. The CDR3 runs 13 residues. CDR3 sequence: CASSPDSTYEQYF. DNA of the CDR3: TGTGCCAGCAGCCCCGACAGTACCTACGAGCAGTACTTC.

V is TRBV6-1 and J is TRBJ1-2, with D possibly matching TRBD1 (6 bases). Germline V gives CDR1 MNHNS, CDR2 SASEGT. The CDR3 totals 14 residues. Trimming cost V 0 bases and J 6 bases, with 11 bases left between them. The CDR3 loop reads CASSEASGHNGYTF. The CDR3 DNA sequence: TGTGCCAGCAGTGAAGCGTCGGGACATAATGGCTACACCTTC.

This clone was seen more than once but under ten times. The chain couples TRBV11-2 to TRBJ2-1; D is unresolved. This CDR3 region has 14 residues. Germline V CDR1 and CDR2: SGHAT, FQNNGV. Trimming pared 1 base from V and 6 bases from J, leaving 10 bases between. CDR3 coding DNA: TGTGCCAGCAGCTTAGTGAGCCGCTCCAATGAGCAGTTCTTC. Its translation is CASSLVSRSNEQFF.

The rearrangement joins TRBV7-9 to TRBJ2-7, with D hard to call. This CDR3 has 15 residues. Germline lookup yields CDR1 SEHNR and CDR2 FQNEAQ (reference sequence). V was shortened by 4 bases and J by 2 bases, with 15 bases between the two germline ends. The CDR3 nucleotides read TGTGCCAGCAGCTCCCCTAGACGGAATACCTACGAGCAGTACTTC. Translating it yields CASSSPRRNTYEQYF.

V is TRBV13 and J is TRBJ2-7; 9 nucleotides line up with TRBD1. Germline loops: CDR1 PRHDT, CDR2 FYEKMQ (reference sequence). The J segment lost 2 bases and the V segment lost 1 base, leaving 6 bases of the junction unmatched. There are 16 residues in the CDR3. In DNA, the CDR3 is TGTGCCAGCAGCTTAGAGACAGGGGGTGGAACCTACGAGCAGTACTTC. Residues: CASSLETGGGTYEQYF.

This rearrangement joins TRBV19 to TRBJ2-1; the match to TRBD2 covers 9 bases. The ends lost 5 bases at V and 2 bases at J; junction bases unmatched: 7. Looked up from germline, CDR1 is LNHDA and CDR2 is SQIVND (reference sequence). CDR3 length: 16 residues. CDR3 residues: CASSRGRGGPYNEQFF. The CDR3 DNA follows: TGTGCCAGTAGTCGAGGGCGGGGGGGCCCCTACAATGAGCAGTTCTTC.

The gene calls are TRBV5-8 and TRBJ2-7; TRBD1 matches at 9 bases. CDR1 and CDR2 from the germline V gene are SGHTS and YDEGEE. The CDR3 length is 15 residues. V trimming: 5 bases; J trimming: 1 base; junction bases outside the gene matches: 7. CDR3 DNA sequence: TGTGCCAGCAGGATCTACAGGGGGCTTTCCTACGAGCAGTACTTC. This encodes CASRIYRGLSYEQYF.

This chain uses TRBV4-3 with TRBJ2-4; D perhaps matches TRBD2 (6 bases). Germline V gene data show CDR1 as LGHNA and CDR2 as YSLEER. Trimming cost V 0 bases and J 8 bases, with 14 bases left between them. The CDR3 sequence is 15 residues long. CDR3 sequence (DNA): TGCGCCAGCAGCCAAGATTTGGAGGGTGAGGACATTCAGTACTTC. It is translated as CASSQDLEGEDIQYF.